The next 18 T cell receptor beta chains were all read from a single sample in a study of graft-versus-host responses after intestinal transplantation. Profiling relied on immunoSEQ multiplex PCR, and the TCRdb table lists in-frame clones only, not all of them. Of about 77,000 clones detected, around 92% appear once; the ten largest clones hold 0.65% to 0.75%. The sample was PBMCs, taken 98 days after intestinal transplantation. The receptors shown here come from a human patient who received an intestinal transplant, so some T cells may come from the graft donor.

The chain links TRBV5-5 to TRBJ2-3; TRBD2 might be the D (5 bases). The V end was cut by 4 bases, the J end by 6 bases, with 15 bases between. CDR1 and CDR2 (germline): SGHKS, YYEKEE (reference sequence). The CDR3 runs to 14 residues. CDR3 nucleotide sequence: TGTGCCAGCAGCCCGGGCCCCTCGGGGGATACGCAGTATTTT. Translation gives CASSPGPSGDTQYF.

The chain couples TRBV28 to TRBJ2-2; TRBD2 matches at 11 bases. Germline-derived CDR1 and CDR2 are MDHEN and SYDVKM. The CDR3 runs to 18 residues. Unmatched junction bases numbered 11, after V lost 2 bases and J lost 6 bases. CDR3 in DNA: TGTGCCAGCAGTTTAAATGCCCTACTAGCGGGAGAGTCCGGGGAGCTGTTTTTT. The encoded protein is CASSLNALLAGESGELFF.

V usage is TRBV4-1 and J usage is TRBJ1-4; D is undetermined. V dropped 1 base and J dropped 14 bases, with 14 bases sitting between them. Germline values: CDR1 MGHRA, CDR2 YSYEKL. This CDR3 spans 13 amino acids. The CDR3 sequence is CASSQGFLGRLFF. CDR3 nucleotides: TGCGCCAGCAGCCAAGGTTTTTTAGGTCGGCTGTTTTTT.

The rearrangement links TRBV7-6 to TRBJ2-1, with TRBD2 identical over 10 bases. The CDR3 totals 17 residues. With V trimmed by 6 bases and J by 7 bases, 15 bases remained unmatched. Germline V gene data show CDR1 as SGHVS and CDR2 as FNYEAQ. The DNA for the CDR3 is TGTGCCAGCAGTCTAGAGGGCGCTAGCGGGAGTATGAATGAGCAGTTCTTC. As protein: CASSLEGASGSMNEQFF.

The chain uses TRBV25-1 and TRBJ2-2; no definite D call. Trimming took off 6 bases at V and 4 bases at J, with 12 bases between the two ends. Germline V CDR1 and CDR2: MGHDK, SYGVNS. This CDR3 has 14 amino acids. CDR3 sequence (DNA): TGTGCCAGCAGCGTTGGGTCGGGCACCGGGGAGCTGTTTTTT. It is translated as CASSVGSGTGELFF.

In DNA form, the CDR3 reads TGTGCCAGCAGTGAGGAAGGGCAGGGGTCCTTCTTC. Translating it yields CASSEEGQGSFF. The chain joins TRBV6-1 to TRBJ2-1; a weak D match, TRBD1 (6 bases). This CDR3 is 12 amino acids long. CDR1 and CDR2 from the germline V gene are MNHNS and SASEGT. Trimming stripped 3 bases from V and 16 bases from J, with 16 bases between.

The J gene is TRBJ1-2, the V gene TRBV30, with 12 nucleotides matching TRBD1. The CDR3 sequence is 12 residues long. The ends lost 5 bases at V and 8 bases at J; junction bases unmatched: 3. Germline lookup yields CDR1 GTSNPN and CDR2 SVGIG (reference sequence). CDR3 protein: CAWGTGGAGYTF. The DNA of the CDR3 is TGTGCCTGGGGGACAGGGGGCGCGGGCTACACCTTC.

The chain is built from TRBV4-1 and TRBJ2-1; possible D gene TRBD2, 6 bases. Trimming removed 2 bases from V and 1 base from J, with 9 bases in between. This CDR3 region has 15 residues. The germline CDR1 and CDR2 sequences are MGHRA and YSYEKL. The CDR3 region has the DNA TGCGCCAGCAGCCAACTGGGGGGATCCTACAATGAGCAGTTCTTC. Translated: CASSQLGGSYNEQFF.

The rearrangement uses TRBV7-2 and TRBJ2-7, with 10 nucleotides matching TRBD2. Looked up from germline, CDR1 is SGHTA and CDR2 is FQGNSA. The CDR3 has 17 amino acids. Germline trimming cut 1 base from V and 2 bases from J; bases unmatched to any gene: 8. Written as DNA, the CDR3 is TGTGCCAGCAGCTTAGTTAGGACTAGCGGCAGTCCCTACGAGCAGTACTTC. It yields the protein CASSLVRTSGSPYEQYF.

This clone is a singleton in its sample. The chain is built from TRBV29-1 and TRBJ1-2; no clear D. Per germline, CDR1 SQVTM and CDR2 ANQGSEA. Trimming shortened V by 0 bases and J by 5 bases, and 16 bases separated the two germline ends. The CDR3 length is 15 residues. Written as DNA, the CDR3 is TGCAGCGTTGAAGATCCGGTCGCCCCACTTTATGGCTACACCTTC. This codes for CSVEDPVAPLYGYTF.

This chain uses TRBV7-6 with TRBJ2-3; 11 bases match TRBD2. J gave up 6 bases and V 3 bases, and 5 bases lay outside the gene matches. This CDR3 spans 15 amino acids. Germline CDR1 reads SGHVS; CDR2 reads FNYEAQ. DNA of the CDR3: TGTGCCAGCAGCTTCGGACTAGCGGGTGGCGATACGCAGTATTTT. It codes for CASSFGLAGGDTQYF.

This clone showed up just once. CDR3 amino acids: CASSQSEAGLTSEAFF. CDR3 nucleotide sequence: TGCGCCAGCAGTCAATCTGAGGCAGGGCTTACTTCTGAAGCTTTCTTT. The gene calls are TRBV23-1 and TRBJ1-1; D may be TRBD1 (5 bases). TRBV23-1 is treated as an ORF (open reading frame) with a function not yet certain. The CDR3 has 16 residues. V lost 0 bases, J lost 6 bases, and 17 bases lay in between.

This clone was counted a single time. Other nucleotide sequences in the sample specify the same CDR3. V is TRBV7-6 and J is TRBJ2-7; 11 bases fit TRBD1. This CDR3 has 20 amino acids. Germline-derived CDR1 and CDR2 are SGHVS and FNYEAQ. Trimming took 1 base from V and 3 from J; bases not matched to a gene: 17. CDR3 region: CASSLGVGGQGGPLDYEQYF. The CDR3 DNA reads TGTGCCAGCAGCTTAGGGGTGGGGGGACAGGGGGGCCCTCTCGACTACGAGCAGTACTTC.

The V gene is TRBV9, the J gene TRBJ1-2; TRBD1 agrees at 8 bases. V lost 3 bases to trimming and J lost 8 bases; unmatched junction nucleotides: 6. The CDR3 length is 13 residues. Germline assignment: CDR1 SGDLS and CDR2 YYNGEE. CDR3 residues: CASSAQGAWGYTF. The CDR3, as DNA: TGTGCCAGCAGCGCCCAGGGGGCGTGGGGCTACACCTTC.

The V and J genes are TRBV5-1 and TRBJ1-4, with 7 bases matching TRBD1. V shed 4 bases and J 3 bases; nucleotides not matched to a gene: 3. This CDR3 is built from 14 residues. Germline lookup yields CDR1 SGHRS and CDR2 YFSETQ. The CDR3 DNA is TGCGCCAGCAGCGTCAGGGGGGCTAATGAAAAACTGTTTTTT. It encodes CASSVRGANEKLFF. The complete variable domain, with remaining parts taken from reference TRBV5-1 and TRBJ1-4, reads KAGVTQTPRYLIKTRGQQVTLSCSPISGHRSVSWYQQTPGQGLQFLFEYFSETQRNKGNFPGRFSGRQFSNSRSEMNVSTLELGDSALYLCASSVRGANEKLFFGSGTQLSVL.

The V gene is TRBV6-1, the J gene TRBJ2-3; TRBD1 matches 11 bases. The CDR3 sequence is 18 residues long. Germline V gene data show CDR1 as MNHNS and CDR2 as SASEGT. V dropped 2 bases and J dropped 0; count of bases not matched to a gene: 7. CDR3 in amino acids: CASSEPDGTGGSTDTQYF. CDR3 bases: TGTGCCAGCAGTGAACCAGATGGGACAGGGGGAAGCACAGATACGCAGTATTTT.

J is TRBJ2-1 and V is TRBV19, with TRBD2 matching over 14 bases. The V gene's germline CDR1 is LNHDA and CDR2 SQIVND (reference sequence). The CDR3 totals 16 residues. Germline trimming cut 4 bases from V and 12 bases from J; bases unmatched to any gene: 11. The CDR3 here is CASSRAFGTSGGLQFF. The CDR3 DNA follows: TGTGCCAGTAGTAGGGCCTTTGGGACTAGCGGGGGTCTGCAGTTCTTC.

The chain combines TRBV4-3 with TRBJ2-7, with a tentative D call TRBD1 (6 bases). Per germline, CDR1 LGHNA and CDR2 YSLEER. The CDR3 length is 15 residues. Trimming stripped 2 bases from V and 0 bases from J, with 11 bases between. For the CDR3, the DNA is TGCGCCAGCAGCCAATCACAGGGCCCCTCCTACGAGCAGTACTTC. Protein sequence: CASSQSQGPSYEQYF.